These T cell receptor beta chains were read from a single sample in a study of T cell responses to AZD1222 COVID-19 vaccine. Some clones are missing from TCRdb's copy, which holds only in-frame ones; the method was immunoSEQ multiplex PCR. The table shows around 58,000 clones, with about 88% occurring only once. Sequenced here: peripheral blood, sampled on day 0 of AZD1222 vaccination. The origin of the receptors is an adult in good health. The CDR3 runs from the conserved cysteine through the conserved F or W. The D gene is left open where the match is weak. Where a row states a size, it is once, few, many or the class of an expanded clone; other rows omit it.

.,TRBD1,TRBJ1-1,TRBV9,TGTGCCAGCAGCGTCGGGACAGGGTTAACTGAAGCTTTCTTT,CASSVGTGLTEAFF
.,.,TRBJ1-1,TRBV18,TGTGCCAGCTCACCTACAGGGAACACTGAAGCTTTCTTT,CASSPTGNTEAFF
.,TRBD2,TRBJ2-5,TRBV7-2,TGTGCCAGCAGCCGCGGGGGGCTTCGGGGAGGGGAGACCCAGTACTTC,CASSRGGLRGGETQYF
.,TRBD1,TRBJ2-3,TRBV6-2/TRBV6-3,TGTGCCAGCAGTTACCGCAGGGGGCGCGGAGATACGCAGTATTTT,CASSYRRGRGDTQYF
.,.,TRBJ1-1,TRBV19,TGTGCCAGTAGTATAAGCGGCGGGTTGGTGACTGAAGCTTTCTTT,CASSISGGLVTEAFF
.,.,TRBJ1-1,TRBV7-8,TGTGCCAGCAGCGAGAGGGGGGACATCACCCGAGCTTTCTTT,CASSERGDITRAFF
.,TRBD1,TRBJ1-1,TRBV18,TGTGCCAGCTCAACACTACCCCAGACAGGGGGGATGAACACTGAAGCTTTCTTT,CASSTLPQTGGMNTEAFF
.,TRBD1,TRBJ2-2,TRBV6-5,TGTGCCAGCAGTTCCGGGACAGCGAACACCGGGGAGCTGTTTTTT,CASSSGTANTGELFF
.,.,TRBJ2-7,TRBV6-4,TGTGCCAGCAGTGACTCCAGGGGTCTCCAGAGCTCCTACGAGCAGTACTTC,CASSDSRGLQSSYEQYF
.,.,TRBJ1-3,TRBV7-2,TGTGCCAGCAGCCAGGGACGGAGCTCTGGAAACACCATATATTTT,CASSQGRSSGNTIYF
.,.,TRBJ2-1,TRBV3-1/TRBV3-2,TGTGCCAGCAGCCAAGGGACCAGGCAGTTCTTC,CASSQGTRQFF
.,.,TRBJ2-1,TRBV5-1,TGCGCCAGCAGCATGGGGAGTGGGAACTCCTACAATGAGCAGTTCTTC,CASSMGSGNSYNEQFF
few,.,TRBJ2-3,TRBV25-1,TGTGCCAGCAGTGGAAAGGCAGGGAGCACAGATACGCAGTATTTT,CASSGKAGSTDTQYF
.,.,TRBJ2-1,TRBV24-1,TGTGCCACCAGTGCCCATAATGAGCAGTTCTTC,CATSAHNEQFF
.,TRBD1,TRBJ1-1,TRBV18,TGTGCCAGCTCACCTAACAGGGGCGCTGAAGCTTTCTTT,CASSPNRGAEAFF
.,TRBD1,TRBJ1-6,TRBV7-6,TGTGCCAGCAGCAAACAGACAGGGGCCTATAATTCACCCCTCCACTTT,CASSKQTGAYNSPLHF
medium-sized,TRBD1,TRBJ1-4,TRBV5-4,TGTGCCAGCAGCGCGAGACAGGGAAAACTGTTTTTT,CASSARQGKLFF
.,.,TRBJ1-1,TRBV25-1,TGTGCCAGCTTAAGGTTGGGAGGAACTGAAGCTTTCTTT,CASLRLGGTEAFF
.,.,TRBJ1-1,TRBV29-1,TGCAGCGTCTGGTCGAGGGCGAACACTGAAGCTTTCTTT,CSVWSRANTEAFF
.,.,TRBJ2-5,TRBV19,TGTGCCAGTAGTAAGGGTTGGCGGGAGACCCAGTACTTC,CASSKGWRETQYF
few,.,TRBJ1-6,TRBV4-3,TGCGCCAGCAGCGAAGCAGGTTCACCCCTCCACTTT,CASSEAGSPLHF
.,.,TRBJ2-1,TRBV27,TGTGCCAGCAGTTCCTCCAGTGACTCCTACAATGAGCAGTTCTTC,CASSSSSDSYNEQFF
once,.,TRBJ2-1,TRBV9,TGTGCCAGCAGGCGGGACAATGAGCAGTTCTTC,CASRRDNEQFF
.,.,TRBJ1-4,TRBV7-8,TGTGCCAGCAGCTACAACAGGGTCGGGGTCGGGGAAAAACTGTTTTTT,CASSYNRVGVGEKLFF
.,.,TRBJ2-1,TRBV5-6,TGTGCCAGCAGCCGGACTCCCAGCTCCTACAATGAGCAGTTCTTC,CASSRTPSSYNEQFF
.,.,TRBJ2-2,TRBV4-1,TGCGCCAGCAGCCAAGTGCTCTCTCTAAGGGGAGTAAGTAGGGAGCTGTTTTTT,CASSQVLSLRGVSRELFF
.,.,TRBJ1-5,TRBV30,TGTGCCTGGGGTGGGGGGTATAGCAATCAGCCCCAGCATTTT,CAWGGGYSNQPQHF
.,.,TRBJ2-3,TRBV5-1,TGCGCCAGCAGCTTGGCCGAGAGCGGCACAGATACGCAGTATTTT,CASSLAESGTDTQYF
once,TRBD1,TRBJ2-7,TRBV5-7,TGTGCCAGCAGCTCGGACAGGGTGACTTCTCCCTACGAGCAGTACTTC,CASSSDRVTSPYEQYF
.,.,TRBJ1-1,TRBV2,TGTGCCAGCAGGGCTGGGCGCGGCACTGAAGCTTTCTTT,CASRAGRGTEAFF
.,.,TRBJ1-1,TRBV19,TGTGCCAGTAGTAGGGGATTACAGGCGATGAACACTGAAGCTTTCTTT,CASSRGLQAMNTEAFF